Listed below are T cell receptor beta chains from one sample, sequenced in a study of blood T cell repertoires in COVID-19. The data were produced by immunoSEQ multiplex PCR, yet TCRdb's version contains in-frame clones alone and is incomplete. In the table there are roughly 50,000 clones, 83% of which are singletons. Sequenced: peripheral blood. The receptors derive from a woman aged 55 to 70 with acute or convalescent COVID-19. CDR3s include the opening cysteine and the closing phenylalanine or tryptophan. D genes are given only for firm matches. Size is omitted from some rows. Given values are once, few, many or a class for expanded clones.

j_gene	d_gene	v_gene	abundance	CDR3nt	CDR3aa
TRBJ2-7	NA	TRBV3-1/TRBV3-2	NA	TGTGCCAGCAGCCCACCTTATGGACTGGTAAGGGAGCAGTACTTC	CASSPPYGLVREQYF
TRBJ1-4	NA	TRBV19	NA	TGTGCCAGTAGCGATGGGCCGGCAACTAATGAAAAACTGTTTTTT	CASSDGPATNEKLFF
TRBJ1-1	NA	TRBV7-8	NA	TGTGCCAGCAGCCATAGGACAGAGAACACTGAAGCTTTCTTT	CASSHRTENTEAFF
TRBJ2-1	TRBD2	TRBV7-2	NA	TGTGCCAGCAGCGGAGAGGCTAGCGGGGGTTTTGAGCAGTTCTTC	CASSGEASGGFEQFF
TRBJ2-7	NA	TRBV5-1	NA	TGCGCCAGCAGCTCCGACACTCCACCCTACGAGCAGTACTTC	CASSSDTPPYEQYF
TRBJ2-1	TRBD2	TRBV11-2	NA	TGTGCCAGCAGCTCCATAGCGGGGGGATACAATGAGCAGTTCTTC	CASSSIAGGYNEQFF
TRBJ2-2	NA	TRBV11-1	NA	TGTGCCAGCAGCTTTCAGGGAAACACCGGGGAGCTGTTTTTT	CASSFQGNTGELFF
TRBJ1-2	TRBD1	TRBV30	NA	TGTGCCTGGAGTGTAGGGGGACAGGGTTACTATGGCTACACCTTC	CAWSVGGQGYYGYTF
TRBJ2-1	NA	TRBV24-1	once	TGTGCCACCAGTGACCCGACCGTAAAAGGAGGCAATGAGCAGTTCTTC	CATSDPTVKGGNEQFF
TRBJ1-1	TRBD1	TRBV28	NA	TGTGCCAGCAGTTCTGGACAGGGAAACACTGAAGCTTTCTTT	CASSSGQGNTEAFF
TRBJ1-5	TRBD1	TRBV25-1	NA	TGTGCCAGCAGCCTCCTCCCGGCCGGGACAGACCTCAATCAGCCCCAGCATTTT	CASSLLPAGTDLNQPQHF
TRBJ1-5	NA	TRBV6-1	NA	TGTGCCAGCAGTGAATGGGCAGGCCGAAATGGCAATCAGCCCCAGCATTTT	CASSEWAGRNGNQPQHF